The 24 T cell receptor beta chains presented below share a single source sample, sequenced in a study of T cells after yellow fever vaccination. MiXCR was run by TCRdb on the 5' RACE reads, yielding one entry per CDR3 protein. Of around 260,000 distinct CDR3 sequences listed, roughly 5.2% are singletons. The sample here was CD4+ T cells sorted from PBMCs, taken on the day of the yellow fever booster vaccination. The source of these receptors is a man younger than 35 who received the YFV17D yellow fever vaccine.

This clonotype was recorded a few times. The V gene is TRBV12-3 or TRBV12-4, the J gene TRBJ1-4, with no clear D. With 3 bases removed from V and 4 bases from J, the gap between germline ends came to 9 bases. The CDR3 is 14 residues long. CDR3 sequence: CASSFRYLNEKLFF. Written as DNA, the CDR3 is TGTGCCAGCAGTTTTAGGTACCTTAATGAAAAACTGTTTTTT.

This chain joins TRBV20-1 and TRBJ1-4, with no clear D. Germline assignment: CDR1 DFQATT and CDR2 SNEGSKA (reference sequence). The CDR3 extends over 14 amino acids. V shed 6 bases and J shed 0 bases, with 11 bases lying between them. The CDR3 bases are TGCAGTGCCAGCCTAGCCGCAACTAATGAAAAACTGTTTTTT. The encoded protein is CSASLAATNEKLFF.

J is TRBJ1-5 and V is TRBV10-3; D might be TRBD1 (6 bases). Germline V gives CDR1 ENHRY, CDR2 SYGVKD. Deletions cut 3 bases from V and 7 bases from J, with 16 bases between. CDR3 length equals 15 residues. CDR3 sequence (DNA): TGTGCCATCAGTGATTGGCAGGGGTTTCGACAGCCCCAGCATTTT. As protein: CAISDWQGFRQPQHF.

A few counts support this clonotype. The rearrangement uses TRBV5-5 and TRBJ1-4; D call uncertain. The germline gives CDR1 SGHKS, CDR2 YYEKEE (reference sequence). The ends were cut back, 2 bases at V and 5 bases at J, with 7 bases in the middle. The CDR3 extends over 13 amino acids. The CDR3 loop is CASSFDGNEKLFF. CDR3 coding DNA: TGTGCCAGCAGCTTCGACGGGAATGAAAAACTGTTTTTT.

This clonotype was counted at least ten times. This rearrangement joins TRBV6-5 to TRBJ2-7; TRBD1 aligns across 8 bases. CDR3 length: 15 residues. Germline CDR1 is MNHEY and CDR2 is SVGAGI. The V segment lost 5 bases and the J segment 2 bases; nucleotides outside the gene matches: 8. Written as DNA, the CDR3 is TGTGCCAGCAGTCCTCTCGGACAGGGCACCTACGAGCAGTACTTC. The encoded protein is CASSPLGQGTYEQYF.

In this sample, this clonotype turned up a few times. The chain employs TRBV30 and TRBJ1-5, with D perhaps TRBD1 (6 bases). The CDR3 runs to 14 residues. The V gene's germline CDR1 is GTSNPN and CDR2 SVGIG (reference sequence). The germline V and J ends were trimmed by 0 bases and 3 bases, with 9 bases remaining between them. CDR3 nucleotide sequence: TGTGCCTGGAGTGTACAGGGCACCAATCAGCCCCAGCATTTT. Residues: CAWSVQGTNQPQHF.

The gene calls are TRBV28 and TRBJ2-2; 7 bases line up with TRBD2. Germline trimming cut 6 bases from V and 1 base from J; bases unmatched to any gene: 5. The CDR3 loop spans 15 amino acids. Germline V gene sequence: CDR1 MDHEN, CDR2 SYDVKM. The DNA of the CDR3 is TGTGCCAGCAGCCGGGGGGACCGGAACACCGGGGAGCTGTTTTTT. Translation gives CASSRGDRNTGELFF.

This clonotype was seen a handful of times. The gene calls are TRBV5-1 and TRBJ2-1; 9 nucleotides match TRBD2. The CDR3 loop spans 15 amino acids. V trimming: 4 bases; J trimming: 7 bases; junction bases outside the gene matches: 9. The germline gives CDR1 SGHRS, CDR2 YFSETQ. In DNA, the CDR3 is TGCGCCAGCAGCGAAGCGACTAGCGGATATAATGAGCAGTTCTTC. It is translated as CASSEATSGYNEQFF. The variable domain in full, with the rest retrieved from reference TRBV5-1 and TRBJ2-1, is KAGVTQTPRYLIKTRGQQVTLSCSPISGHRSVSWYQQTPGQGLQFLFEYFSETQRNKGNFPGRFSGRQFSNSRSEMNVSTLELGDSALYLCASSEATSGYNEQFFGPGTRLTVL.

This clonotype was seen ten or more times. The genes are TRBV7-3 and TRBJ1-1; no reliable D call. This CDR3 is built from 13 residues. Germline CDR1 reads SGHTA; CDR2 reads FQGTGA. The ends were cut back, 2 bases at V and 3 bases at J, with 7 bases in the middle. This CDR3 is CASSLSVDTEAFF. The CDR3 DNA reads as TGTGCCAGCAGCTTATCTGTTGACACTGAAGCTTTCTTT.

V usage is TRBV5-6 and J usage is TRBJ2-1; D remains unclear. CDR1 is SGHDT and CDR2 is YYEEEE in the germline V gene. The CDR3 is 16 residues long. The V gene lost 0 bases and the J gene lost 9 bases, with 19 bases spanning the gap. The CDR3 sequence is CASSLVGSGVMGEQFF. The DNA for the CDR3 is TGTGCCAGCAGCTTGGTAGGGTCAGGCGTGATGGGTGAGCAGTTCTTC.

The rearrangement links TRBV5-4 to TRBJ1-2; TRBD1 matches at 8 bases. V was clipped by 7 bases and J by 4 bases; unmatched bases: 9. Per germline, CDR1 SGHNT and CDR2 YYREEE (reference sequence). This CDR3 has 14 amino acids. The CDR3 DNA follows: TGTGCCAGCTTTGGACAGGGAGGCCCCTATGGCTACACCTTC. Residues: CASFGQGGPYGYTF.

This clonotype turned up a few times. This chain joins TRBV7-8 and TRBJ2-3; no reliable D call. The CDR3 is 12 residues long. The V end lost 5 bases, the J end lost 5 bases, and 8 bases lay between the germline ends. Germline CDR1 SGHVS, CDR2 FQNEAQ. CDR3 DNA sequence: TGTGCCAGCAGCCAATTCGGAGATACGCAGTATTTT. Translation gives CASSQFGDTQYF.

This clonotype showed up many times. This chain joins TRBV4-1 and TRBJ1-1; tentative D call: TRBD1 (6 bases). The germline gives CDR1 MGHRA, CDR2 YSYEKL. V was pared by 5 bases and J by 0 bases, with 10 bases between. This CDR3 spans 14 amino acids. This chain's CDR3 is CASSSGGVNTEAFF. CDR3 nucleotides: TGCGCCAGCAGCTCGGGGGGCGTGAACACTGAAGCTTTCTTT.

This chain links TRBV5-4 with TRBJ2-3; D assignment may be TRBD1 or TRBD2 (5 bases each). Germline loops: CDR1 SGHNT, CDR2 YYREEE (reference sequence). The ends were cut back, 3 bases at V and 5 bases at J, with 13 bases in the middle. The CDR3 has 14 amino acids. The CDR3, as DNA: TGTGCCAGCAGCTGGACGAGGGGCGGAGATACGCAGTATTTT. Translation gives CASSWTRGGDTQYF. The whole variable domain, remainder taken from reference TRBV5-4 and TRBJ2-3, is ETGVTQSPTHLIKTRGQQVTLRCSSQSGHNTVSWYQQALGQGPQFIFQYYREEENGRGNFPPRFSGLQFPNYSSELNVNALELDDSALYLCASSWTRGGDTQYFGPGTRLTVL.

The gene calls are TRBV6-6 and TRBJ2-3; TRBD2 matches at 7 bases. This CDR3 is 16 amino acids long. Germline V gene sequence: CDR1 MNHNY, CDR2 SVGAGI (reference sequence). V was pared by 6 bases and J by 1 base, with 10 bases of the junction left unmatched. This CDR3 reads CASSPPWGGGTDTQYF. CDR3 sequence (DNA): TGTGCCAGCAGCCCACCCTGGGGGGGGGGCACAGATACGCAGTATTTT.

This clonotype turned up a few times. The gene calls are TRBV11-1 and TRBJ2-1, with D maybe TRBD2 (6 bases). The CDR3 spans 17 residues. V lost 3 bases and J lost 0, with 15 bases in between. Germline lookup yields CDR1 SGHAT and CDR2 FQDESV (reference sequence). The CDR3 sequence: CASSFGGIVSSYNEQFF. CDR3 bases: TGTGCCAGCAGCTTCGGAGGGATCGTGAGCTCCTACAATGAGCAGTTCTTC.

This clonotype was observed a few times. DNA for the CDR3: TGTGCCAGCAGTTACAGGTGGAGGGGAAGCTACGAGCAGTACTTC. Protein product: CASSYRWRGSYEQYF. The V call is TRBV6-2 or TRBV6-3, the J call TRBJ2-7; the D gene is possibly TRBD2 (6 bases). There are 15 residues in the CDR3. Germline V lookup: CDR1 MNHEY, CDR2 SVGEGT. V shed 2 bases and J shed 3 bases, with 14 bases lying between them.

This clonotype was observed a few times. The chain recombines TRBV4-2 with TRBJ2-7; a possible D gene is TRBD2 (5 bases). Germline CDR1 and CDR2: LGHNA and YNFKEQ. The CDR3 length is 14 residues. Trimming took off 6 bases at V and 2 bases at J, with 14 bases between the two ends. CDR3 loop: CASSHQDGTYEQYF. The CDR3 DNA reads TGTGCCAGCAGTCATCAGGACGGGACCTACGAGCAGTACTTC.

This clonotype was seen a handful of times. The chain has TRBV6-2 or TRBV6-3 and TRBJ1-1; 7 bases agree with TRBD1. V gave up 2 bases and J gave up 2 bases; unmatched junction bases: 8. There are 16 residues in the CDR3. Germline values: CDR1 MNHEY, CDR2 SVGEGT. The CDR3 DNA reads TGTGCCAGCAGTTACCCCGACAGGGCGATAAACACTGAAGCTTTCTTT. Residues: CASSYPDRAINTEAFF.

CDR3 region: CASITAGETQYF. DNA for the CDR3: TGCGCCAGCATTACAGCGGGGGAGACCCAGTACTTC. The J gene is TRBJ2-5, the V gene TRBV10-1, with 7 bases lining up with TRBD2. CDR3 length equals 12 residues. The ends lost 7 bases at V and 5 bases at J; junction bases unmatched: 4. Germline CDR1 is WNHNN and CDR2 is SYGVQD (reference sequence).

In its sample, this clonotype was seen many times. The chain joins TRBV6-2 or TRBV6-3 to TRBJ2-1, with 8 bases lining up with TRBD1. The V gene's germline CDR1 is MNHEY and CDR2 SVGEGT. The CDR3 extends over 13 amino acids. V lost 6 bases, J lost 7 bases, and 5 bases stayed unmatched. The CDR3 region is CASSSRQGNEQFF. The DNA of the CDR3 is TGTGCCAGCAGCTCCCGACAGGGGAATGAGCAGTTCTTC.

The CDR3 DNA follows: TGTGCCAGCAGCCCTGTTGTGGTGAACACTGAAGCTTTCTTT. This encodes CASSPVVVNTEAFF. The chain carries TRBV11-1 and TRBJ1-1, with D unresolved. The V end was cut by 5 bases, the J end by 0 bases, with 10 bases between. The CDR3 runs to 14 residues. CDR1 is SGHAT, CDR2 FQDESV, per germline (reference sequence).

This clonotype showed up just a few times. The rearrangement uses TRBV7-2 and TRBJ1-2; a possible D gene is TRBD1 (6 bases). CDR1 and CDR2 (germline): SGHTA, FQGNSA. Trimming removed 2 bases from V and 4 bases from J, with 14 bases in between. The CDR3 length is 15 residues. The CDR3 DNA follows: TGTGCCAGCAGCTTATCCCCCGGACAGCTCTATGGCTACACCTTC. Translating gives CASSLSPGQLYGYTF.

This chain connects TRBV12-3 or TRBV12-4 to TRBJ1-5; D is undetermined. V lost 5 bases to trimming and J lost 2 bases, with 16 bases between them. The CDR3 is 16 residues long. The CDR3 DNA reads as TGTGCCAGCAGTAGACGGGTGGGCTGGGGCAATCAGCCCCAGCATTTT. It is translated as CASSRRVGWGNQPQHF.